Here is one TCR beta chain with its context. TCRdb called the PCR reads again in MiXCR, with one record for every CDR3 protein. This sample yields roughly 17,000 distinct CDR3 sequences, of which 45% to 50% are seen a single time; 23% belongs to the top ten. Germline CDR1 and CDR2: MNHGY and SAAAGT. This CDR3 contains 19 residues. The V segment lost 5 bases and the J segment 0 bases; nucleotides outside the gene matches: 13. The sample is drawn from a study of tumor-infiltrating lymphocytes in oesophageal squamous cell carcinoma. This receptor was taken from a male donor with esophageal squamous cell carcinoma. V is TRBV6-8 and J is TRBJ2-1; 10 nucleotides line up with TRBD2. The specimen was esophageal tumor tissue. CDR3 residues: CASSGRASSGRSSYNEQFF. The CDR3 nucleotides read TGTGCCAGCAGTGGCCGGGCCAGTAGCGGGAGGAGCTCCTACAATGAGCAGTTCTTC.